The 30 T cell receptor beta chains in this list originate from one sample, sequenced in a study of shared clonotypes between healthy human individuals. Generated by immunoSEQ multiplex PCR, the TCRdb table keeps only in-frame clones and is missing some. Of about 2.4 million clones in the sample, more than 90% were seen once. Input material: naive CD4+ T cells sorted from blood. Subset meaning: CD45RA+ positively selected. The receptors here all came from a man between 18 and 35 years old in good health.

About this clone itself: Other DNA sequences in the sample encode the same CDR3. This chain joins TRBV7-8 and TRBJ1-2; D not certain. The V gene lost 1 base and the J gene lost 7 bases, with 7 bases spanning the gap. The CDR3 sequence is 12 residues long. The germline CDR1 and CDR2 sequences are SGHVS and FQNEAQ. DNA of the CDR3: TGTGCCAGCAGCTTAGTCGGCTCTGGCTACACCTTC. It encodes CASSLVGSGYTF.

The V and J genes are TRBV30 and TRBJ2-5; 9 bases are shared with TRBD2. CDR3 length: 15 residues. Germline trimming cut 2 bases from V and 2 bases from J; bases unmatched to any gene: 6. Germline V gene lookup returns CDR1 GTSNPN and CDR2 SVGIG (reference sequence). Here the CDR3 DNA reads TGTGCCTGGAGTAGTAGCGGGAGTTTTCAAGAGACCCAGTACTTC. Its protein product is CAWSSSGSFQETQYF.

V gene TRBV7-9 combines with J gene TRBJ2-7, with D unresolved. This CDR3 has 14 residues. Between the trimmed V and J ends, which lost 5 bases and 0 bases, there was a span of 11 bases. Germline assignment: CDR1 SEHNR and CDR2 FQNEAQ (reference sequence). CDR3 bases: TGTGCCAGCAGCCACGACTCTAGCTCCTACGAGCAGTACTTC. This encodes CASSHDSSSYEQYF.

Points on this clone: The identical CDR3 is also encoded by other nucleotide sequences in the sample. The chain couples TRBV18 to TRBJ2-5, with D possibly TRBD2 on 7 matching bases. Trimming removed 3 bases at V and 5 bases at J, with 13 bases between. The CDR3 loop spans 14 amino acids. Germline values: CDR1 KGHSH, CDR2 LQKENI. CDR3 nucleotide sequence: TGTGCCAGCTCACCCCGTAGGGGGGGCGAGACCCAGTACTTC. This encodes CASSPRRGGETQYF.

Turning to this clone: The sample holds other DNA sequences that translate to the same CDR3. The CDR3 DNA follows: TGTGCCAGCTCGCCCCAGGGACAGCTAAACACTGAAGCTTTCTTT. Translating it yields CASSPQGQLNTEAFF. The chain carries TRBV18 and TRBJ1-1; 7 bases align to TRBD1. V shed 6 bases and J 2 bases; nucleotides not matched to a gene: 9. The germline V gene encodes CDR1 KGHSH and CDR2 LQKENI. The CDR3 length is 15 residues. Full variable domain (rest looked up from reference TRBV18 and TRBJ1-1): NAGVMQNPRHLVRRRGQEARLRCSPMKGHSHVYWYRQLPEEGLKFMVYLQKENIIDESGMPKERFSAEFPKEGPSILRIQQVVRGDSAAYFCASSPQGQLNTEAFFGQGTRLTVV.

V gene TRBV7-9 combines with J gene TRBJ1-3, with a weak D call TRBD1 (5 bases). The V and J ends lost 5 bases and 12 bases respectively, with 14 bases between them. The germline V gene has CDR1 SEHNR and CDR2 FQNEAQ (reference sequence). This CDR3 is built from 12 residues. The CDR3 DNA sequence: TGTGCCAGCAGCCCGGCTGGGGGGAACATATATTTT. This codes for CASSPAGGNIYF.

In its sample, this clone was seen once. The chain links TRBV30 to TRBJ1-6, with D unresolved. The CDR3 is 13 amino acids. Germline V lookup: CDR1 GTSNPN, CDR2 SVGIG (reference sequence). The V gene lost 3 bases and the J gene lost 6 bases, with 9 bases spanning the gap. CDR3 sequence: CAWRTTSNSPLHF. The CDR3, as DNA: TGTGCCTGGAGGACGACCAGTAATTCACCCCTCCACTTT.

This chain links TRBV11-2 with TRBJ2-1, with 9 bases that match TRBD1. This CDR3 has 17 residues. Germline lookup yields CDR1 SGHAT and CDR2 FQNNGV. V was clipped by 1 base and J by 3 bases; unmatched bases: 7. In nucleotides, the CDR3 is TGTGCCAGCAGCTTAGTCACCGGGACAGGGAGCTACAATGAGCAGTTCTTC. The encoded protein is CASSLVTGTGSYNEQFF.

Regarding this clone: The sample carries other DNA sequences with the same CDR3. The gene calls are TRBV5-1 and TRBJ1-2; D is possibly TRBD1 (5 bases). Trimming removed 3 bases at V and 4 bases at J, with 10 bases between. This CDR3 has 13 residues. Germline CDR1 is SGHRS and CDR2 is YFSETQ. CDR3 protein: CASSSGQGYGYTF. Here the CDR3 DNA reads TGCGCCAGCAGCTCAGGGCAGGGCTATGGCTACACCTTC.

The V and J genes are TRBV6-1 and TRBJ1-5; tentatively, D is TRBD1 (5 bases). CDR3 length equals 15 residues. Trimming stripped 2 bases from V and 0 bases from J, with 8 bases between. From germline, CDR1 is MNHNS and CDR2 SASEGT. CDR3 amino acids: CASSERGFSNQPQHF. The DNA of the CDR3 is TGTGCCAGCAGTGAACGGGGCTTTAGCAATCAGCCCCAGCATTTT.

The gene calls are TRBV7-8 and TRBJ2-7; D is perhaps TRBD2 (6 bases). V dropped 5 bases and J dropped 4 bases, with 15 bases sitting between them. From germline, CDR1 is SGHVS and CDR2 FQNEAQ. The CDR3 has 14 amino acids. CDR3 loop: CASSARDGIYEQYF. Written as DNA, the CDR3 is TGTGCCAGCAGCGCGCGGGACGGAATATACGAGCAGTACTTC.

The V gene is TRBV19, the J gene TRBJ2-7; no firm D call. Germline V gene data show CDR1 as LNHDA and CDR2 as SQIVND (reference sequence). The CDR3 runs 11 residues. Trimming took off 10 bases at V and 6 bases at J, with 13 bases between the two ends. CDR3 sequence reads: CATTSVGEQYF. The CDR3 coding sequence is TGTGCCACGACCTCGGTGGGCGAGCAGTACTTC.

This chain joins TRBV6-5 and TRBJ2-3; TRBD1 matches 10 bases. With 4 bases clipped from V and 3 bases from J, the junction kept 7 bases outside the gene matches. The CDR3 contains 16 residues. Germline V gives CDR1 MNHEY, CDR2 SVGAGI. The chain's CDR3 is CASSSATGGRTDTQYF. The CDR3 DNA follows: TGTGCCAGCAGTTCCGCGACAGGGGGCCGGACAGATACGCAGTATTTT.

This rearrangement joins TRBV5-6 to TRBJ1-6; 7 bases fit TRBD1. Trimming at V came to 4 bases and at J to 7 bases, leaving 2 bases not matched to a gene. Germline CDR1 is SGHDT and CDR2 is YYEEEE. This CDR3 region has 13 residues. The CDR3 DNA reads TGTGCCAGCAGCGAGACAGGGAATTCACCCCTCCACTTT. This translates into CASSETGNSPLHF.

The chain joins TRBV4-3 to TRBJ2-7; 11 nucleotides agree with TRBD2. The CDR3 length is 16 residues. Germline V gene sequence: CDR1 LGHNA, CDR2 YSLEER. V shed 0 bases and J 0 bases; nucleotides not matched to a gene: 1. The CDR3 nucleotides read TGCGCCAGCAGCCAAGAGACTAGCGGGACCTCCTACGAGCAGTACTTC. Amino acid sequence: CASSQETSGTSYEQYF.

This clone was counted only a few times. The V and J genes are TRBV28 and TRBJ1-2, with a possible D match to TRBD1 (5 bases). Deletions cut 8 bases from V and 3 bases from J, with 22 bases between. The CDR3 length is 16 residues. In germline, CDR1 is MDHEN, CDR2 SYDVKM. Here the CDR3 reads CASERDGGIGDYGYTF. The CDR3 DNA follows: TGTGCCAGCGAGCGGGACGGAGGAATTGGGGACTATGGCTACACCTTC.

This chain links TRBV9 with TRBJ2-5, with 11 bases identical to TRBD2. This CDR3 is 18 amino acids long. The V segment lost 0 bases and the J segment 5 bases; nucleotides outside the gene matches: 12. Germline loops: CDR1 SGDLS, CDR2 YYNGEE. The CDR3 coding sequence is TGTGCCAGCAGCGTAGGGGCAACTAGCGGGGGACTCGGGGAGACCCAGTACTTC. Translating it yields CASSVGATSGGLGETQYF. The full variable domain, in which reference TRBV9 and TRBJ2-5 provide the parts outside the CDR3, is DSGVTQTPKHLITATGQRVTLRCSPRSGDLSVYWYQQSLDQGLQFLIQYYNGEERAKGNILERFSAQQFPDLHSELNLSSLELGDSALYFCASSVGATSGGLGETQYFGPGTRLLVL.

The chain is built from TRBV5-4 and TRBJ2-2; D remains unclear. Germline values: CDR1 SGHNT, CDR2 YYREEE (reference sequence). V dropped 4 bases and J dropped 0 bases, with 16 bases sitting between them. The CDR3 contains 17 residues. As DNA, the CDR3 is TGTGCCAGCAGCCCTGGTGGGCATCGTTCGAACACCGGGGAGCTGTTTTTT. It yields the protein CASSPGGHRSNTGELFF.

The rearrangement joins TRBV30 to TRBJ2-7; D not certain. The CDR3 runs 13 residues. Germline V CDR1 and CDR2: GTSNPN, SVGIG (reference sequence). CDR3 nucleotide sequence: TGTGCTTATTCTAGGGCGTACGGCTACGAGCAGTACTTC. Amino acids: CAYSRAYGYEQYF.

Here the CDR3 DNA reads TGTGCCAGCAGTTACGTAGCGGGAGTGGAAGAGACCCAGTACTTC. It codes for CASSYVAGVEETQYF. The rearrangement joins TRBV6-5 to TRBJ2-5; 9 bases are a match to TRBD2. Germline values: CDR1 MNHEY, CDR2 SVGAGI. With 2 bases clipped from V and 3 bases from J, the junction kept 4 bases outside the gene matches. The CDR3 has 15 residues.

V usage is TRBV4-1 and J usage is TRBJ2-7; TRBD1 matches 8 bases. Trimming removed 4 bases from V and 6 bases from J; junction bases left unmatched: 11. The V gene's germline CDR1 is MGHRA and CDR2 YSYEKL. This CDR3 has 15 residues. The CDR3 nucleotides read TGCGCCAGCAGCCCACTGGACAGGGACCTTGGCGAGCAGTACTTC. Protein: CASSPLDRDLGEQYF.

V is TRBV6-1 and J is TRBJ1-6; D gene unclear. The CDR3 is made up of 16 amino acids. V lost 4 bases, J lost 0 bases, and 10 bases lay in between. Germline V lookup: CDR1 MNHNS, CDR2 SASEGT. The CDR3: CASSADRRSYNSPLHF. The DNA for the CDR3 is TGTGCCAGCAGTGCGGACCGCCGCTCCTATAATTCACCCCTCCACTTT.

This clone came up a few times. J is TRBJ2-7 and V is TRBV5-1; TRBD1 matches 10 bases. Germline V gene sequence: CDR1 SGHRS, CDR2 YFSETQ. V lost 3 bases to trimming and J lost 0 bases; unmatched junction nucleotides: 6. This CDR3 has 16 amino acids. The CDR3 reads CASSSSGQGGSYEQYF. The CDR3 DNA sequence: TGCGCCAGCAGCTCATCCGGACAGGGGGGCTCCTACGAGCAGTACTTC. Filled out from reference TRBV5-1 and TRBJ2-7, the complete variable domain reads KAGVTQTPRYLIKTRGQQVTLSCSPISGHRSVSWYQQTPGQGLQFLFEYFSETQRNKGNFPGRFSGRQFSNSRSEMNVSTLELGDSALYLCASSSSGQGGSYEQYFGPGTRLTVT.

The chain couples TRBV4-3 to TRBJ2-7; no clear D. The CDR3 length is 21 residues. V lost 0 bases to trimming and J lost 10 bases, with 37 bases between them. Germline values: CDR1 LGHNA, CDR2 YSLEER. The CDR3 here is CASSQDPTAVFSYGEPPPQYF. CDR3 DNA: TGCGCCAGCAGCCAAGACCCCACAGCCGTATTTAGTTACGGTGAGCCCCCCCCACAGTACTTC.

This chain connects TRBV7-9 to TRBJ2-7; no reliable D call. The V end was cut by 5 bases, the J end by 2 bases, with 16 bases between. Per germline, CDR1 SEHNR and CDR2 FQNEAQ (reference sequence). This CDR3 is 15 amino acids long. The CDR3 loop reads CASSPDTTYTYEQYF. The CDR3 region has the DNA TGTGCCAGCAGCCCCGACACCACTTACACCTACGAGCAGTACTTC.

With regard to this clone: Other nucleotide sequences from this sample produce the same CDR3. This rearrangement joins TRBV10-2 to TRBJ1-5; 10 bases are a match to TRBD1. With V trimmed by 3 bases and J by 4 bases, 3 bases remained unmatched. The CDR3 is 15 amino acids. Germline CDR1 is WSHSY and CDR2 is SAAADI. The CDR3 DNA follows: TGCGCCAGCAGTGACCAGGACAGGGGGAATCAGCCCCAGCATTTT. Protein sequence: CASSDQDRGNQPQHF.

The rearrangement uses TRBV9 and TRBJ2-7; perhaps TRBD2 as D (6 bases). Trimming left V 1 base short and J 4 bases short, with 18 bases between. In germline, CDR1 is SGDLS, CDR2 YYNGEE. The CDR3 runs 16 residues. Here the CDR3 DNA reads TGTGCCAGCAGCGTAACTGGTGGGGGGACCATGTACGAGCAGTACTTC. Translated: CASSVTGGGTMYEQYF. Complete variable domain (other parts from reference TRBV9 and TRBJ2-7): DSGVTQTPKHLITATGQRVTLRCSPRSGDLSVYWYQQSLDQGLQFLIQYYNGEERAKGNILERFSAQQFPDLHSELNLSSLELGDSALYFCASSVTGGGTMYEQYFGPGTRLTVT.

For this clone: In the same sample, other DNA sequences code for this CDR3. The chain combines TRBV6-1 with TRBJ2-2; unclear D gene. The CDR3 is 14 amino acids. Germline assignment: CDR1 MNHNS and CDR2 SASEGT. Trimming left V 3 bases short and J 2 bases short, with 7 bases between. In nucleotides, the CDR3 is TGTGCCAGCAGTGAGAACAGAAACACCGGGGAGCTGTTTTTT. Protein: CASSENRNTGELFF.

The chain couples TRBV11-1 to TRBJ2-7; D ambiguous. Trimming took 1 base from V and 3 from J, leaving 7 bases between them. CDR3 length: 13 residues. Germline V CDR1 and CDR2: SGHAT, FQDESV (reference sequence). In DNA form, the CDR3 reads TGTGCCAGCAGCTTAGGGGCAGACTACGAGCAGTACTTC. Its protein product is CASSLGADYEQYF.

CDR3 loop: CASSIRGGTGSSEFF. The CDR3 DNA follows: TGTGCCAGTAGTATACGGGGGGGCACAGGGTCGTCGGAGTTCTTC. This chain joins TRBV19 and TRBJ2-1; 8 bases align to TRBD2. The CDR3 extends over 15 amino acids. CDR1 LNHDA and CDR2 SQIVND come from the germline V gene (reference sequence). V lost 2 bases to trimming and J lost 14 bases; unmatched junction nucleotides: 14.